The source of this TCR beta chain is a study of identical twins. In TCRdb, the 5' RACE reads were re-called with MiXCR into one record per CDR3 protein. This table holds 200,000 to 300,000 distinct CDR3 sequences, 6.5% to 9% found once. These data also featured in a second study, about yellow fever vaccine responses in identical twins.

The TCR comes from a woman aged 18-29 years in good health. The source material was CD8+ T cells sorted from blood.

The CDR3 spells CARNPGTTNTGELFF. The CDR3 nucleotides read TGTGCCAGAAATCCCGGGACAACGAACACCGGGGAGCTGTTTTTT. This chain connects TRBV9 to TRBJ2-2, with D maybe TRBD1 (6 bases). The V end lost 8 bases, the J end lost 0 bases, and 14 bases lay between the germline ends. Germline CDR1 reads SGDLS; CDR2 reads YYNGEE. The CDR3 contains 15 residues.